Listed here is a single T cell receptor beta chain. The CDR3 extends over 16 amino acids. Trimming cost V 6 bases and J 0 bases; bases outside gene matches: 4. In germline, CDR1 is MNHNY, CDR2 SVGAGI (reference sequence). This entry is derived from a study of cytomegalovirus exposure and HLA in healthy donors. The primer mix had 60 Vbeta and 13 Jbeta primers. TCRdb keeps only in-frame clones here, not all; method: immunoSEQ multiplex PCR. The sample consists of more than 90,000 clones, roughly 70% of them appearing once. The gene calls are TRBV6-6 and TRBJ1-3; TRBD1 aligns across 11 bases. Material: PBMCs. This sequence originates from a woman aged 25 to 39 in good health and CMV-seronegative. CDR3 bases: TGTGCCAGCAGGCTGGGACAGGGGGGCTCTGGAAACACCATATATTTT. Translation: CASRLGQGGSGNTIYF.